Below, 8 T cell receptor beta chains from the same sample are listed, as sequenced in a study of control samples from healthy donors and cancer patients. Method: immunoSEQ multiplex PCR; TCRdb's copy keeps in-frame clones and lacks some. The sample records about 55,000 clones, 90% to 95% being singletons. Sequencing was carried out using blood. These TCRs come from a man aged 30 to 39 in good health.

J is TRBJ1-6 and V is TRBV7-2; no reliable D call. The CDR3 runs 14 residues. V dropped 6 bases and J dropped 8 bases, with 14 bases sitting between them. From germline, CDR1 is SGHTA and CDR2 FQGNSA. In nucleotides, the CDR3 is TGTGCCAGCAGTTTGATGGGGATTGATTCACCCCTCCACTTT. Translation: CASSLMGIDSPLHF. The full variable domain, its missing parts supplied by reference TRBV7-2 and TRBJ1-6, is GAGVSQSPSNKVTEKGKDVELRCDPISGHTALYWYRQSLGQGLEFLIYFQGNSAPDKSGLPSDRFSAERTGGSVSTLTIQRTQQEDSAVYLCASSLMGIDSPLHFGNGTRLTVT.

Only one count was recorded for this clone. In nucleotides, the CDR3 is TGTGCCACATTAGGACGGATCTCCTACGAGCAGTACTTC. Protein: CATLGRISYEQYF. The chain employs TRBV28 and TRBJ2-7; D is unclear. V shed 10 bases and J shed 0 bases, with 13 bases lying between them. Germline values: CDR1 MDHEN, CDR2 SYDVKM. This CDR3 region has 13 residues.

This sequence joins TRBV19 and TRBJ1-5; D is unresolved. Germline CDR1 reads LNHDA; CDR2 reads SQIVND (reference sequence). The V end lost 0 bases, the J end lost 0 bases, and 9 bases lay between the germline ends. The CDR3 is 16 residues long. Here the CDR3 DNA reads TGTGCCAGTAGTATAGAGCCAGTGTATAGCAATCAGCCCCAGCATTTT. The encoded protein is CASSIEPVYSNQPQHF.

The rearrangement uses TRBV5-4 and TRBJ2-5; 9 bases match TRBD2. CDR3 length equals 16 residues. Losses at the gene ends were 3 bases for V and 6 bases for J; bases not matched to a gene: 12. Germline CDR1 and CDR2: SGHNT and YYREEE (reference sequence). Here the CDR3 reads CASSSSGSGSRKTQYF. CDR3 in DNA: TGTGCCAGCAGCTCCTCGGGTAGCGGGAGCAGGAAGACCCAGTACTTC.

This chain joins TRBV9 and TRBJ1-4; no definite D call. Trimming left V 4 bases short and J 8 bases short, with 15 bases between. Germline CDR1 reads SGDLS; CDR2 reads YYNGEE. CDR3 length equals 14 residues. The CDR3 sequence is CASSRTRTREKLFF. The CDR3 DNA sequence: TGTGCCAGCAGCCGGACGCGGACGCGCGAAAAACTGTTTTTT.

This sequence joins TRBV5-5 and TRBJ1-4; D may be TRBD1 (5 bases). Germline V lookup: CDR1 SGHKS, CDR2 YYEKEE (reference sequence). CDR3 length equals 15 residues. Trimming removed 0 bases at V and 7 bases at J, with 13 bases between. The CDR3 DNA reads as TGTGCCAGCAGCTTGGGAGCAGGGAAGGGTGAAAAACTGTTTTTT. Translated, it gives CASSLGAGKGEKLFF.

This chain links TRBV6-6 with TRBJ1-6, with 7 bases identical to TRBD1. V lost 6 bases and J lost 8; bases outside the gene matches: 7. CDR3 length equals 14 residues. The V gene's germline CDR1 is MNHNY and CDR2 SVGAGI (reference sequence). This CDR3 is CASRDRDPYSPLHF. In DNA, the CDR3 is TGTGCCAGCAGAGACAGGGATCCCTATTCACCCCTCCACTTT.

The CDR3 sequence is CASSFLGGNYEQYF. Written as DNA, the CDR3 is TGTGCCAGCAGCTTTTTGGGGGGGAACTACGAGCAGTACTTC. V usage is TRBV5-5 and J usage is TRBJ2-7, with 7 bases that match TRBD2. The trim removed 2 bases at V and 3 bases at J, leaving 5 bases unmatched. Germline V gene data show CDR1 as SGHKS and CDR2 as YYEKEE (reference sequence). CDR3 length equals 14 residues.